This T cell receptor beta chain was captured by sequencing in a study of cytomegalovirus exposure and HLA in healthy donors. It was with 60 Vbeta and 13 Jbeta primers that the PCR ran. Sequenced by immunoSEQ multiplex PCR; TCRdb stores in-frame clones only, minus some. This table holds tens of thousands of clones, 65% to 70% found once. After removal of 0 bases from V and 8 bases from J, the junction contained 8 bases not matched to a gene. The CDR3 contains 16 residues. Per germline, CDR1 SGHNT and CDR2 YYREEE (reference sequence). The TCR sequence derives from a woman younger than 45 in good health and CMV-seronegative. The chain combines TRBV5-4 with TRBJ1-6, with 7 bases lining up with TRBD1. Sequenced: PBMCs. CDR3 protein: CASSLVGTEPDSPLHF. CDR3 bases: TGTGCCAGCAGCTTGGTTGGGACAGAACCCGATTCACCCCTCCACTTT. Full variable domain (rest looked up from reference TRBV5-4 and TRBJ1-6): ETGVTQSPTHLIKTRGQQVTLRCSSQSGHNTVSWYQQALGQGPQFIFQYYREEENGRGNFPPRFSGLQFPNYSSELNVNALELDDSALYLCASSLVGTEPDSPLHFGNGTRLTVT.